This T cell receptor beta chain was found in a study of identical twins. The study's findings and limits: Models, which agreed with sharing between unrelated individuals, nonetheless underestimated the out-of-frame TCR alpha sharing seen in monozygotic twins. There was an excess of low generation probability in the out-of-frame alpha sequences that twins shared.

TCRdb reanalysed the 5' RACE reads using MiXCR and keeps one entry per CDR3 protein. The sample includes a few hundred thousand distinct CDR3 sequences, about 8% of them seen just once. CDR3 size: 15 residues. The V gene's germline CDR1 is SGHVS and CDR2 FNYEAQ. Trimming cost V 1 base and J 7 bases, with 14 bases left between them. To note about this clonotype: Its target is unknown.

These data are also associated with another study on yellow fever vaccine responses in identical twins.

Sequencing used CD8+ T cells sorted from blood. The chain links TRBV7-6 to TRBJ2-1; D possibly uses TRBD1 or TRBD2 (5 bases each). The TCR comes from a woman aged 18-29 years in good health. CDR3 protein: CASSLGGPSGNEQFF. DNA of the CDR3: TGTGCCAGCAGCTTAGGGGGCCCATCGGGGAATGAGCAGTTCTTC.